A selection of T cell receptor beta chains follows, all from one sample in a study of molecular identifiers for immune sequencing clone quantification. TCRdb ran MiXCR on the PCR reads and lists one entry per CDR3 protein. The sample yields approximately 680,000 distinct CDR3 sequences, less than 30% seen once. The specimen sequenced was naive CD8+ T cells from blood, with Jurkat cell RNA spiked in. The receptors come from a human donor in good health. Some libraries in this study had Jurkat cell RNA spiked in. CDR3s include the opening cysteine and the closing phenylalanine or tryptophan. The order of the fields is D gene, J gene, V gene, clone size, CDR3 length, CDR3 protein, CDR3 DNA. The D gene is left open where the match is weak. Expanded clones get a size class; other rows say once, few or many, or leave the size out.

D: TRBD2
J: TRBJ2-5
V: TRBV13
size: few
length: 17
CDR3: CASSLGLAVQPQETQYF
DNA: TGTGCCAGCAGCTTAGGGCTAGCGGTCCAACCCCAAGAGACCCAGTACTTC

D: NA
J: TRBJ2-7
V: TRBV20-1
size: NA
length: 11
CDR3: CRGRLSYEQYF
DNA: TGCAGGGGGCGTTTGTCCTACGAGCAGTACTTC

D: NA
J: TRBJ1-4
V: TRBV18
size: few
length: 13
CDR3: CASSPAKNEKLFF
DNA: TGTGCCAGCTCACCAGCGAAAAATGAAAAACTGTTTTTT

D: NA
J: TRBJ2-7
V: TRBV4-3
size: many
length: 15
CDR3: CASSQYSGTAYEQYF
DNA: TGCGCCAGCAGCCAATATAGCGGTACTGCCTACGAGCAGTACTTC

D: NA
J: TRBJ2-5
V: TRBV6-2/TRBV6-3
size: many
length: 14
CDR3: CASSPTRNAETQYF
DNA: TGTGCCAGCAGTCCTACAAGGAATGCAGAGACCCAGTACTTC

D: NA
J: TRBJ2-7
V: TRBV28
size: NA
length: 15
CDR3: CASMGQQYFSYEQYF
DNA: TGTGCCAGCATGGGCCAACAGTATTTCTCCTACGAGCAGTACTTC

D: NA
J: TRBJ2-7
V: TRBV4-3
size: few
length: 15
CDR3: CASSQGRGLTYEQYF
DNA: TGCGCCAGCAGCCAAGGGCGGGGGCTAACCTACGAGCAGTACTTC

D: TRBD1
J: TRBJ2-3
V: TRBV6-5
size: many
length: 15
CDR3: CASGGTGGITDTQYF
DNA: TGTGCCAGCGGGGGTACAGGGGGTATCACAGATACGCAGTATTTT

D: NA
J: TRBJ1-1
V: TRBV6-5
size: many
length: 15
CDR3: CASSYASGPGTEAFF
DNA: TGTGCCAGCAGTTATGCCTCAGGGCCGGGCACTGAAGCTTTCTTT

D: TRBD1
J: TRBJ2-7
V: TRBV4-1
size: many
length: 14
CDR3: CASSQVGQGDEQYF
DNA: TGCGCCAGCAGCCAAGTGGGACAGGGTGACGAGCAGTACTTC

D: TRBD2
J: TRBJ2-7
V: TRBV5-1
size: NA
length: 14
CDR3: CASSQRGDLYGQYF
DNA: TGCGCCAGCAGCCAGCGGGGCGACCTCTACGGGCAGTACTTC

D: NA
J: TRBJ2-3
V: TRBV19
size: many
length: 16
CDR3: CASSIDSVSGTDTQYF
DNA: TGTGCCAGTAGTATAGACAGCGTCAGCGGCACAGATACGCAGTATTTT

D: NA
J: TRBJ2-7
V: TRBV27
size: few
length: 12
CDR3: CASSAHSGEQYF
DNA: TGTGCCAGCAGTGCACACTCGGGCGAGCAGTACTTC

D: NA
J: TRBJ1-1
V: TRBV7-2
size: NA
length: 14
CDR3: CASSLISAGYEAFF
DNA: TGTGCCAGCAGCTTAATCTCGGCGGGGTATGAAGCTTTCTTT

D: NA
J: TRBJ1-1
V: TRBV27
size: NA
length: 13
CDR3: CTSSLSGVGEAFF
DNA: TGTACCAGCAGTTTATCGGGGGTGGGCGAAGCTTTCTTT

D: NA
J: TRBJ2-1
V: TRBV4-2
size: few
length: 12
CDR3: CASSQSGVEQFF
DNA: TGTGCCAGCAGCCAATCGGGAGTCGAGCAGTTCTTC

D: TRBD1
J: TRBJ1-5
V: TRBV19
size: many
length: 15
CDR3: CASSGQGGSNQPQHF
DNA: TGTGCCAGCTCCGGACAGGGAGGGAGCAATCAGCCCCAGCATTTT

D: TRBD1
J: TRBJ2-5
V: TRBV6-5
size: NA
length: 15
CDR3: CASSAGTGAQETQYF
DNA: TGTGCCAGCAGTGCTGGGACAGGAGCACAAGAGACCCAGTACTTC

D: TRBD1
J: TRBJ1-1
V: TRBV27
size: many
length: 17
CDR3: CASSSIFPGQVPTEAFF
DNA: TGTGCCAGCAGTTCGATCTTCCCGGGACAGGTTCCCACTGAAGCTTTCTTT

D: NA
J: TRBJ2-1
V: TRBV7-3
size: NA
length: 15
CDR3: CASSSTGTQYNEQFF
DNA: TGTGCCAGCAGCTCCACCGGGACTCAATACAATGAGCAGTTCTTC

D: TRBD1
J: TRBJ1-1
V: TRBV5-5
size: NA
length: 14
CDR3: CASSLPGTGYEAFF
DNA: TGTGCCAGCAGCTTACCCGGGACAGGGTATGAAGCTTTCTTT

D: TRBD1
J: TRBJ2-7
V: TRBV20-1
size: NA
length: 14
CDR3: CSASIGQGFYEQYF
DNA: TGCAGTGCTAGTATCGGACAGGGGTTCTACGAGCAGTACTTC

D: TRBD2
J: TRBJ2-5
V: TRBV5-1
size: many
length: 16
CDR3: CASSESGLALEETQYF
DNA: TGCGCCAGCAGCGAATCGGGACTAGCTCTAGAAGAGACCCAGTACTTC

D: TRBD1
J: TRBJ1-4
V: TRBV5-5
size: many
length: 16
CDR3: CASSLGPGQGSEKLFF
DNA: TGTGCCAGCAGCTTGGGGCCGGGACAGGGTTCGGAAAAACTGTTTTTT

D: TRBD1
J: TRBJ2-1
V: TRBV27
size: few
length: 16
CDR3: CASSATGASSYNEQFF
DNA: TGTGCCAGCAGTGCCACAGGGGCAAGCTCCTACAATGAGCAGTTCTTC

D: NA
J: TRBJ2-5
V: TRBV27
size: many
length: 12
CDR3: CASSPNQETQYF
DNA: TGCGCCAGCAGCCCGAACCAAGAGACCCAGTACTTC

D: NA
J: TRBJ2-1
V: TRBV6-5
size: many
length: 15
CDR3: CASSYSVTGLWEQFF
DNA: TGTGCCAGCAGTTACTCGGTTACGGGGCTTTGGGAGCAGTTCTTC

D: NA
J: TRBJ1-3
V: TRBV9
size: many
length: 13
CDR3: CASSVGFGAHLYF
DNA: NA

D: NA
J: TRBJ2-2
V: TRBV5-1
size: many
length: 15
CDR3: CATSAQGINTGELFF
DNA: TGCGCCACCTCAGCCCAGGGGATCAACACCGGGGAGCTGTTTTTT

D: NA
J: TRBJ2-7
V: TRBV7-2
size: few
length: 13
CDR3: CASSLEEDHEQYF
DNA: TGTGCCAGCAGCTTAGAGGAGGACCACGAGCAGTACTTC

D: NA
J: TRBJ2-7
V: TRBV10-2
size: NA
length: 12
CDR3: CASQADYYEQYF
DNA: TGCGCCAGCCAGGCAGACTACTACGAGCAGTACTTC

D: NA
J: TRBJ2-1
V: TRBV7-8
size: NA
length: 15
CDR3: CASSLVQGTYNEQFF
DNA: TGTGCCAGCAGCTTGGTCCAGGGGACCTACAATGAGCAGTTCTTC

D: NA
J: TRBJ1-2
V: TRBV7-8
size: few
length: 15
CDR3: CASSLRASANYGYTF
DNA: TGTGCCAGCAGCCTCCGGGCCAGTGCTAACTATGGCTACACCTTC

D: NA
J: TRBJ1-6
V: TRBV6-2/TRBV6-3
size: many
length: 12
CDR3: CASSYASGHRHF
DNA: TGTGCCAGCAGTTACGCATCGGGGCACCGACACTTT

D: TRBD1
J: TRBJ2-7
V: TRBV10-3
size: NA
length: 16
CDR3: CAISTGGQAFSYEQYF
DNA: TGTGCCATCAGCACAGGGGGACAGGCCTTTTCCTACGAGCAGTACTTC

D: NA
J: TRBJ2-7
V: TRBV5-1
size: many
length: 12
CDR3: CASSPDAGEQYF
DNA: TGCGCCAGCAGCCCGGACGCCGGCGAGCAGTACTTC

D: NA
J: TRBJ2-7
V: TRBV7-9
size: NA
length: 16
CDR3: CASRYRGAGGNYEQYF
DNA: TGTGCCAGCCGCTACCGAGGCGCTGGCGGGAACTACGAGCAGTACTTC

D: NA
J: TRBJ2-7
V: TRBV7-9
size: few
length: 15
CDR3: CASSTGSGHFVEQYF
DNA: TGTGCCAGCAGCACCGGATCGGGACACTTCGTCGAGCAGTACTTC

D: NA
J: TRBJ2-3
V: TRBV2
size: many
length: 12
CDR3: CASSDQSDTQYF
DNA: TGTGCCAGCAGTGATCAATCGGATACGCAGTATTTT

D: NA
J: TRBJ2-7
V: TRBV7-6
size: few
length: 14
CDR3: CASSPWGGNYEQYF
DNA: TGTGCCAGCAGCCCGTGGGGGGGCAACTACGAGCAGTACTTC

D: TRBD1
J: TRBJ1-4
V: TRBV4-3
size: few
length: 17
CDR3: CASSQRGRGRVNEKLFF
DNA: TGCGCCAGCAGTCAAAGGGGGCGGGGGCGGGTGAATGAAAAACTGTTTTTT

D: NA
J: TRBJ2-7
V: TRBV14
size: once
length: 17
CDR3: CASSQRGLQGIPYEQYF
DNA: TGTGCCAGCAGCCAGAGAGGGCTTCAGGGTATCCCCTACGAGCAGTACTTC

D: NA
J: TRBJ2-3
V: TRBV29-1
size: many
length: 18
CDR3: CSGARGWTDTVQGNTQYF
DNA: TGCAGCGGTGCGAGAGGGTGGACCGACACGGTTCAGGGTAATACGCAGTATTTT

D: NA
J: TRBJ2-5
V: TRBV20-1
size: NA
length: 18
CDR3: CSARDPFSSAEDQEPQYF
DNA: TGCAGTGCTAGAGACCCCTTTTCTAGCGCAGAGGACCAAGAGCCCCAGTACTTC

D: NA
J: TRBJ1-5
V: TRBV15
size: many
length: 15
CDR3: CATSRDEGSNQPQHF
DNA: TGTGCCACCAGCAGAGATGAGGGATCCAATCAGCCCCAGCATTTT

D: TRBD2
J: TRBJ2-3
V: TRBV7-9
size: many
length: 13
CDR3: CASSERDTDTQYF
DNA: TGTGCCAGCAGCGAGCGGGACACAGATACGCAGTATTTT

D: NA
J: TRBJ1-5
V: TRBV24-1
size: NA
length: 13
CDR3: CATSRRENQPQHF
DNA: TGTGCCACCAGTAGAAGAGAGAATCAGCCCCAGCATTTT

D: NA
J: TRBJ2-7
V: TRBV28
size: many
length: 13
CDR3: CASSSLLGGEQYF
DNA: TGTGCCAGCAGTTCCCTATTAGGGGGTGAGCAGTACTTC

D: TRBD2
J: TRBJ2-1
V: TRBV6-7
size: many
length: 16
CDR3: CASIPSGSSSYNEQFF
DNA: TGTGCCAGCATCCCTAGCGGGAGTTCCTCCTACAATGAGCAGTTCTTC

D: TRBD1
J: TRBJ1-2
V: TRBV27
size: many
length: 14
CDR3: CASSGTGGDYGYTF
DNA: TGTGCCAGCTCCGGGACAGGGGGCGACTATGGCTACACCTTC

D: NA
J: TRBJ2-2
V: TRBV24-1
size: many
length: 16
CDR3: CATSDTGATRTGELFF
DNA: TGTGCCACCAGTGATACCGGGGCCACGAGAACCGGGGAGCTGTTTTTT

D: TRBD2
J: TRBJ2-3
V: TRBV5-6
size: few
length: 18
CDR3: CASSPEMGTSGRLDTQYF
DNA: TGTGCCAGCAGCCCGGAAATGGGGACTAGCGGGAGATTAGATACGCAGTATTTT

D: NA
J: TRBJ1-4
V: TRBV29-1
size: NA
length: 15
CDR3: CSVTGTESSNEKPFF
DNA: TGCAGCGTCACCGGGACGGAGAGTTCTAATGAAAAGCCGTTTTTT

D: NA
J: TRBJ1-2
V: TRBV4-1
size: many
length: 13
CDR3: CASSQVTDYGYTF
DNA: TGCGCCAGCAGCCAGGTGACAGACTATGGCTACACCTTC

D: NA
J: TRBJ2-7
V: TRBV9
size: NA
length: 15
CDR3: CASSVNEAAGLEQYF
DNA: TGTGCCAGCAGCGTTAATGAAGCGGCGGGGCTCGAGCAGTACTTC

D: TRBD2
J: TRBJ2-3
V: TRBV7-9
size: NA
length: 16
CDR3: CASSPGSGKITDTQYF
DNA: TGTGCCAGCAGCCCAGGGAGCGGGAAGATCACAGATACGCAGTATTTT

D: NA
J: TRBJ1-1
V: TRBV6-2/TRBV6-3
size: few
length: 15
CDR3: CASSYVGASDTEAFF
DNA: TGTGCCAGCAGTTACGTCGGGGCGAGTGATACTGAAGCTTTCTTT

D: TRBD2
J: TRBJ2-5
V: TRBV3-1
size: few
length: 15
CDR3: CASSPSSGGAETQYF
DNA: TGTGCCAGCAGCCCCTCTAGCGGGGGGGCGGAGACCCAGTACTTC

D: NA
J: TRBJ1-5
V: TRBV28
size: many
length: 14
CDR3: CASSLRVGSQPQHF
DNA: TGTGCCAGCAGTTTACGAGTGGGTAGTCAGCCCCAGCATTTT

D: NA
J: TRBJ2-1
V: TRBV7-9
size: NA
length: 12
CDR3: CASSSTSGERFF
DNA: TGTGCCAGCAGCTCGACATCCGGTGAGCGGTTCTTC